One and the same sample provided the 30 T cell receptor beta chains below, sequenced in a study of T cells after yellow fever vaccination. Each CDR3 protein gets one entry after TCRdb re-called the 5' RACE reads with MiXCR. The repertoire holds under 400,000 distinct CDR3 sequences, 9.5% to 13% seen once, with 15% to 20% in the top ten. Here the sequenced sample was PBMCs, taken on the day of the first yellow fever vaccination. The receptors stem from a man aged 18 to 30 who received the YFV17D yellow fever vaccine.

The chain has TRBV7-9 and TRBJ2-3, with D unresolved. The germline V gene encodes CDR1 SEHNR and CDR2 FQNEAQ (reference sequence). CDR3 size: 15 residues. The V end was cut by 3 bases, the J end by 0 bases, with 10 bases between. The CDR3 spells CASSFGSTSTDTQYF. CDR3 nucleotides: TGTGCCAGCAGCTTCGGGTCCACCAGCACAGATACGCAGTATTTT.

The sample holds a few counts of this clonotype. This chain's CDR3 is CASSYNSPLHF. The CDR3 DNA reads as TGTGCCAGCAGCTATAATTCACCCCTCCACTTT. This chain uses TRBV7-8 with TRBJ1-6; D remains ambiguous. Germline CDR1 SGHVS, CDR2 FQNEAQ. CDR3 size: 11 residues. With 4 bases removed from V and 5 bases from J, the gap between germline ends came to 0 bases.

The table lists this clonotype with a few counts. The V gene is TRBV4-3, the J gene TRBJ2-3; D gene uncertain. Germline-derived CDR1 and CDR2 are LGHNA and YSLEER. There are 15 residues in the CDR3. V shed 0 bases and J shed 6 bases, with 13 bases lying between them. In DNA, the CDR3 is TGCGCCAGCAGCCAAGACCTTAGGAGTTTGGATACGCAGTATTTT. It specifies CASSQDLRSLDTQYF.

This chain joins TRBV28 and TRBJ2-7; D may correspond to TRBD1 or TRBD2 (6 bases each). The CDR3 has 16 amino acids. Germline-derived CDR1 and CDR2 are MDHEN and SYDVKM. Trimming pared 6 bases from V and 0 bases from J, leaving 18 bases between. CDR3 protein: CASSRWGAKSSYEQYV. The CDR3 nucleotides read TGTGCCAGCAGCCGTTGGGGGGCGAAAAGCTCCTACGAGCAGTACGTC.

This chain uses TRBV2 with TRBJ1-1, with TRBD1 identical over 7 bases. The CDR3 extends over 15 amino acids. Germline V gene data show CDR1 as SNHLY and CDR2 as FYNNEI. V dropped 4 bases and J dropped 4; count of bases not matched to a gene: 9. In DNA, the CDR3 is TGTGCCAGCAGTGTCTACAGGGGAGGGAGCACTGAAGCTTTCTTT. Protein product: CASSVYRGGSTEAFF.

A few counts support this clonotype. The CDR3: CASSLESGRDSGNTIYF. CDR3 in DNA: TGCGCCAGCAGCTTAGAATCCGGCAGGGACTCTGGAAACACCATATATTTT. The chain is built from TRBV5-1 and TRBJ1-3; TRBD1 is a possible D gene (5 bases). Trimming took 2 bases from V and 0 from J, leaving 15 bases between them. CDR3 length: 17 residues. CDR1 is SGHRS, CDR2 YFSETQ, per germline. The full variable domain, in which reference TRBV5-1 and TRBJ1-3 provide the parts outside the CDR3, is KAGVTQTPRYLIKTRGQQVTLSCSPISGHRSVSWYQQTPGQGLQFLFEYFSETQRNKGNFPGRFSGRQFSNSRSEMNVSTLELGDSALYLCASSLESGRDSGNTIYFGEGSWLTVV.

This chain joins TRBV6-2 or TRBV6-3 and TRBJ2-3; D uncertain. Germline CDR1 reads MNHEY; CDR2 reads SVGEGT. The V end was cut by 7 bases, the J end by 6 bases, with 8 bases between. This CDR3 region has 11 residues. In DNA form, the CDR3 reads TGTGCCAGCATTTCAACCGATACGCAGTATTTT. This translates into CASISTDTQYF.

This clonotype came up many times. CDR3 sequence (DNA): TGTGCCAGCAGGGGACAGCTGAACACTGAAGCTTTCTTT. Translated, it gives CASRGQLNTEAFF. The V and J genes are TRBV12-3 or TRBV12-4 and TRBJ1-1; the match to TRBD1 covers 7 bases. The CDR3 has 13 residues. Trimming cost V 6 bases and J 0 bases; bases outside gene matches: 1.

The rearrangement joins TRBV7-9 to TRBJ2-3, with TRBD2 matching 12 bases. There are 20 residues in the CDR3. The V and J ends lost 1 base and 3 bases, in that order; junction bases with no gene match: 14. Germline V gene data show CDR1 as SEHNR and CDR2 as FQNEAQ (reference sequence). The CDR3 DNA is TGTGCCAGCAGCTTAGGAGTCCTGGCTAGCGGGGGGGCCGAGACAGATACGCAGTATTTT. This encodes CASSLGVLASGGAETDTQYF. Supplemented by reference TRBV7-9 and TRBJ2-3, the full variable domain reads DTGVSQNPRHKITKRGQNVTFRCDPISEHNRLYWYRQTLGQGPEFLTYFQNEAQLEKSRLLSDRFSAERPKGSFSTLEIQRTEQGDSAMYLCASSLGVLASGGAETDTQYFGPGTRLTVL.

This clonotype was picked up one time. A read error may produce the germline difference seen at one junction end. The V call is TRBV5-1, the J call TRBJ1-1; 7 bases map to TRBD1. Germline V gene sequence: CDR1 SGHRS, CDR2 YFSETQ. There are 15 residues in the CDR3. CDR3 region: CSSSDRRQGETEAFF. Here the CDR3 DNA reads TGCTCCAGCAGCGACCGTCGCCAGGGGGAGACTGAAGCTTTCTTT.

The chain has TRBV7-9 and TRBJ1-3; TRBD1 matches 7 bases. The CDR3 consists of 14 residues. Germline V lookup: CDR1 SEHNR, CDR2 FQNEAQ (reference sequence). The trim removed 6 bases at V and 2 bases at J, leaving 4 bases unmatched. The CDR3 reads CASRYRGPGNTIYF. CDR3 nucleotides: TGTGCCAGCAGGTACAGGGGACCTGGAAACACCATATATTTT.

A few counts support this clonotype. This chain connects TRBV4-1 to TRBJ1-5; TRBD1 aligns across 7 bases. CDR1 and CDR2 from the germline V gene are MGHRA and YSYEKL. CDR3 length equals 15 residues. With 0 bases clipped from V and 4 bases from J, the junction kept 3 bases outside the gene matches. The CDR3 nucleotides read TGCGCCAGCAGCCAAGATTCAGGGGGGAATCAGCCCCAGCATTTT. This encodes CASSQDSGGNQPQHF.

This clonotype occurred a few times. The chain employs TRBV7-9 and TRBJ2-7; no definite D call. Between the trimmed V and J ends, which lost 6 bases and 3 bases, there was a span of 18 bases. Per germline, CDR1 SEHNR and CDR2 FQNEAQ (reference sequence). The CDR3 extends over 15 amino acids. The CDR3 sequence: CASRQPLRMDYEQYV. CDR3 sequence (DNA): TGTGCCAGCAGACAACCCCTCCGGATGGACTACGAGCAGTACGTC.

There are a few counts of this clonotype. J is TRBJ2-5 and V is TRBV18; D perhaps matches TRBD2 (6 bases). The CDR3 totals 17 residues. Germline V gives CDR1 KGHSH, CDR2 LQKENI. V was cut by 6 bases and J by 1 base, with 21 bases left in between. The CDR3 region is CASSPNTLAGGQETQYF. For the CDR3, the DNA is TGTGCCAGCTCGCCTAATACGTTGGCCGGGGGCCAAGAGACCCAGTACTTC.

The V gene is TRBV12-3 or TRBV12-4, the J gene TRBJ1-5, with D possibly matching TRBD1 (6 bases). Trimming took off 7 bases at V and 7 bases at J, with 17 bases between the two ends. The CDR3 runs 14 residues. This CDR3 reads CASTARGNWQPQHF. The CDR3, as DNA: TGTGCCAGCACTGCCAGGGGAAATTGGCAGCCCCAGCATTTT.

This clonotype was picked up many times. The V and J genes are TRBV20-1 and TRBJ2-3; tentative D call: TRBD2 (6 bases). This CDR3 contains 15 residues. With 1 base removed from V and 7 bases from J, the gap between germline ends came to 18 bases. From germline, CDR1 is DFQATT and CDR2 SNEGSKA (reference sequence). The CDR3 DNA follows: TGCAGTGCTAGAGGGAGGGGTGCGGGTTTTAATACGCAGTATTTT. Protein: CSARGRGAGFNTQYF.

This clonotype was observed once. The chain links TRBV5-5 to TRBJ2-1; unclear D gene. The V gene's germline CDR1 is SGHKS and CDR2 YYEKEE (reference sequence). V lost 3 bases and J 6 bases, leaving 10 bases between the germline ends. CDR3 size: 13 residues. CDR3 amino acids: CASSSEWPNEQFF. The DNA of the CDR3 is TGTGCCAGCAGCTCTGAGTGGCCCAATGAGCAGTTCTTC.

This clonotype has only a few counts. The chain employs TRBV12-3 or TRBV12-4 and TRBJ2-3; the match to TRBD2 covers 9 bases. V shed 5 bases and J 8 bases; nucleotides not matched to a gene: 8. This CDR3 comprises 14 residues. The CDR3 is CASSQSGGYRTQYF. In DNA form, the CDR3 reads TGTGCCAGCAGTCAAAGCGGGGGGTACCGTACGCAGTATTTT.

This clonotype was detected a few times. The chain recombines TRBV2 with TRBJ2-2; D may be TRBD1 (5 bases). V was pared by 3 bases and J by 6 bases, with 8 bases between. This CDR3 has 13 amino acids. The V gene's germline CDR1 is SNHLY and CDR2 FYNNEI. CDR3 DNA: TGTGCCAGCAGTGAGGCCAGGGCCGGGGAGCTGTTTTTT. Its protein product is CASSEARAGELFF.

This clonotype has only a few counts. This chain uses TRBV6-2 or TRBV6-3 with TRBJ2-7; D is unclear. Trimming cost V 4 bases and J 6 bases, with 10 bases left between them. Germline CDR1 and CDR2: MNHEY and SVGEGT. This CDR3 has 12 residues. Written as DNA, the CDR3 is TGTGCCAGCAGTTCCAGCTGGGGCGAGCAGTACGTC. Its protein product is CASSSSWGEQYV.

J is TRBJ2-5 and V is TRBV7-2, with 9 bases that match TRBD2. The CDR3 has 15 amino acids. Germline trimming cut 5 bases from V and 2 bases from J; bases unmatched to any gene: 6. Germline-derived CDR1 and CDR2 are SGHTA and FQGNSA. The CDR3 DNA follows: TGTGCCAGCAGCCCTCAGCGGGGGGTACAAGAGACCCAGTACTTC. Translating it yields CASSPQRGVQETQYF. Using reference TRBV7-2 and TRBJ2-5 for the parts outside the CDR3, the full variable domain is GAGVSQSPSNKVTEKGKDVELRCDPISGHTALYWYRQSLGQGLEFLIYFQGNSAPDKSGLPSDRFSAERTGGSVSTLTIQRTQQEDSAVYLCASSPQRGVQETQYFGPGTRLLVL.

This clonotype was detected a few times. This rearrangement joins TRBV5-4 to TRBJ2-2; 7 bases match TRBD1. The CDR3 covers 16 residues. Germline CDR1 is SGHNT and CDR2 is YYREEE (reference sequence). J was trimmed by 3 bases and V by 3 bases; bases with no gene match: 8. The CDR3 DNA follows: TGTGCCAGCAGCTCGCCGCAGGGGGTTGACACCGGGGAGCTGTTTTTT. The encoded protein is CASSSPQGVDTGELFF.

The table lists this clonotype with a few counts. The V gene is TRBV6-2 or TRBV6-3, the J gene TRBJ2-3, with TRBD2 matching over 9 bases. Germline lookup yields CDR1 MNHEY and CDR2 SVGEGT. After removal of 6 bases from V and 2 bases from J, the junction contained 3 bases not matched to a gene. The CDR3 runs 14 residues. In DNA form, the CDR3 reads TGTGCCAGCAGGCGGGGGGGATCCACAGATACGCAGTATTTT. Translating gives CASRRGGSTDTQYF.

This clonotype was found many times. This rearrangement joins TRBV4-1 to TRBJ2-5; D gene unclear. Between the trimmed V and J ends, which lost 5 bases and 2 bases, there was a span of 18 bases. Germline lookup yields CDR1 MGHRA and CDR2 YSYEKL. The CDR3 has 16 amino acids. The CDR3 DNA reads TGCGCCAGCAGCTTCGAACCGACCGACGCACAAGAGACCCAGTACTTC. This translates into CASSFEPTDAQETQYF.

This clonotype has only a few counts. The CDR3 region has the DNA TGTGCCAGCAGCCTACAACAGGGGGACTATGGCTACACCTTC. This sequence encodes CASSLQQGDYGYTF. The chain links TRBV7-2 to TRBJ1-2; 8 positions agree with TRBD1. Germline V gives CDR1 SGHTA, CDR2 FQGNSA. The CDR3 contains 14 residues. V lost 5 bases and J lost 3; bases outside the gene matches: 5.

CDR3 bases: TGTGCCAGCAGCTTAGGAAAGGTCCAGACCGAAAAACTGTTTTTT. Its protein is CASSLGKVQTEKLFF. V usage is TRBV11-2 and J usage is TRBJ1-4; D not resolved. V lost 1 base to trimming and J lost 8 bases, with 14 bases between them. Germline lookup yields CDR1 SGHAT and CDR2 FQNNGV. The CDR3 loop spans 15 amino acids.

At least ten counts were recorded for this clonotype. The CDR3 loop is CASIFAPGGEEQFF. As DNA, the CDR3 is TGCGCCAGCATTTTCGCCCCAGGGGGCGAGGAGCAGTTCTTC. The chain is built from TRBV5-1 and TRBJ2-1; 8 nucleotides line up with TRBD1. Looked up from germline, CDR1 is SGHRS and CDR2 is YFSETQ. The CDR3 runs to 14 residues. V trimming: 6 bases; J trimming: 10 bases; junction bases outside the gene matches: 12.

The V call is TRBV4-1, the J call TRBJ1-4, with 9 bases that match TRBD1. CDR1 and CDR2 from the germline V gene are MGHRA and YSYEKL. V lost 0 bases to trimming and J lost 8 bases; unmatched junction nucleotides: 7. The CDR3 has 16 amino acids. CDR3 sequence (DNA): TGCGCCAGCAGCCAAGAAGGGACAGGGTGGCTCGAAAAACTGTTTTTT. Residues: CASSQEGTGWLEKLFF.

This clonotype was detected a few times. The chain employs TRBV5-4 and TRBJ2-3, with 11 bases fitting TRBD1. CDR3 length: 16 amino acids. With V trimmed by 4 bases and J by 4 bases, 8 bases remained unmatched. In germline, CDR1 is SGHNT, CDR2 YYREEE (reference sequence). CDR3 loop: CASSASGTGGADTQYF. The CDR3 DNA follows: TGTGCCAGCAGCGCCTCCGGGACAGGGGGGGCAGATACGCAGTATTTT.

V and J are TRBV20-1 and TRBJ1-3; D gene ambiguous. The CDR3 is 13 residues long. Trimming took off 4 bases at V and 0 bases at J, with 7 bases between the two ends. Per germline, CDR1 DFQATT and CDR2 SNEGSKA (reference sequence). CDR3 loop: CSATSPSGNTIYF. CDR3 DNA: TGCAGTGCTACATCGCCCTCTGGAAACACCATATATTTT.